Listed below are T cell receptor beta chains from one sample, sequenced in a study of human thymus T cells. Measured with immunoSEQ multiplex PCR; TCRdb has only the in-frame clones, and not every one. The table lists about 46,000 clones, roughly 94% of them singletons. Sequences were obtained from blood. The receptor source for this set is a girl under two years old with a congenital heart defect but otherwise immunologically healthy. Each CDR3 is given without its conserved first and last residue.

CDR3 | J | length | V
ASSFFPRATGELF | TRBJ2-2 | 13 | TRBV7-2
ASSRRTGTPYEQY | TRBJ2-7 | 13 | TRBV6-1
ASSLLGKRSGANVLT | TRBJ2-6 | 15 | TRBV7-9
ASSPEHEQY | TRBJ2-7 | 9 | TRBV19
AIRRTRSDEKLF | TRBJ1-4 | 12 | TRBV10-3
ASSLGDTEAF | TRBJ1-1 | 10 | TRBV6-5
ASRLGLALQETQY | TRBJ2-5 | 13 | TRBV4-3
ASSIQGWTEAF | TRBJ1-1 | 11 | TRBV19
ASFPGLEGETQY | TRBJ2-5 | 12 | TRBV6-5
ASSPSREAGTDTQY | TRBJ2-3 | 14 | TRBV7-2
ASTHRGTSGRGDTQY | TRBJ2-3 | 15 | TRBV28
ASSRSDSGANVLT | TRBJ2-6 | 13 | TRBV6-1
ASSLGSGYNEQF | TRBJ2-1 | 12 | TRBV5-1
ASSIDGGTSTEAF | TRBJ1-1 | 13 | TRBV19
ASSQDVKGLYTEAF | TRBJ1-1 | 14 | TRBV4-1
ASSSPTAREQY | TRBJ2-7 | 11 | TRBV7-9
AIRSGGADTQY | TRBJ2-3 | 11 | TRBV10-3
ASSPTSTYEQY | TRBJ2-7 | 11 | TRBV18
ASSLASGSYNEQF | TRBJ2-1 | 13 | TRBV5-1
ASKAGTSAYNEQF | TRBJ2-1 | 13 | TRBV6-5
SALTATEQY | TRBJ2-7 | 9 | TRBV29-1
ASGRDRSSYEQY | TRBJ2-7 | 12 | TRBV27
ARTQAGSTDTQY | TRBJ2-3 | 12 | TRBV2
SVEDWGISGNTIY | TRBJ1-3 | 13 | TRBV29-1
ASSNGKQGRSDTQY | TRBJ2-3 | 14 | TRBV21-1
ASSPGLGRVPEGDEQF | TRBJ2-1 | 16 | TRBV5-8
ASMFGQQETQY | TRBJ2-5 | 11 | TRBV5-1
ASSYWGLAPETQY | TRBJ2-5 | 13 | TRBV6-5
ASSFRGDLHTEAF | TRBJ1-1 | 13 | TRBV28
SVGQGGQETQY | TRBJ2-5 | 11 | TRBV29-1
ASSLDRSYEQY | TRBJ2-7 | 11 | TRBV7-2
ASSEAVPGGYEQY | TRBJ2-7 | 13 | TRBV2
ASKPLAGNTEQF | TRBJ2-1 | 12 | TRBV19
ASSQARQGGRDNTIY | TRBJ1-3 | 15 | TRBV4-1
ASSGRNTGELF | TRBJ2-2 | 11 | TRBV5-1
ASSPHGRNYGYT | TRBJ1-2 | 12 | TRBV6-5
ASSLIKAYEQY | TRBJ2-7 | 11 | TRBV18
ASSELGSGNTIY | TRBJ1-3 | 12 | TRBV25-1
ASSEALGTGIGELF | TRBJ2-2 | 14 | TRBV6-1
ASSPTGYGYT | TRBJ1-2 | 10 | TRBV18
ASSILLAYNEQF | TRBJ2-1 | 12 | TRBV19